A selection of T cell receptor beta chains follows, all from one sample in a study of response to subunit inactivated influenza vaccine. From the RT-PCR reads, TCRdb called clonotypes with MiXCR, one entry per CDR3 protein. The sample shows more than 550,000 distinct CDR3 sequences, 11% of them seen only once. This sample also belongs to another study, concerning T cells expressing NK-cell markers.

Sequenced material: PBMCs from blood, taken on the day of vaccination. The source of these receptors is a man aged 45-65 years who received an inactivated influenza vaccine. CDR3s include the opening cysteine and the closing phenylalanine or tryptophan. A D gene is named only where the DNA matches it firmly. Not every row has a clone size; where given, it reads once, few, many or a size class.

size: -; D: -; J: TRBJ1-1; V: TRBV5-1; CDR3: CASSTPGGVSEAFF; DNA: TGCGCCAGCAGCACACCCGGAGGTGTATCTGAAGCTTTCTTT
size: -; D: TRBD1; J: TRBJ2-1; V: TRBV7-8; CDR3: CASSSRTGVWGNTYNEQFF; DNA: TGTGCCAGCAGCTCTCGGACAGGGGTCTGGGGCAATACCTACAATGAGCAGTTCTTC
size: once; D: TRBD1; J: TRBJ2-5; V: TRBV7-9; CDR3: CASRDTGGPETQHF; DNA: TGTGCCAGCAGAGACACAGGGGGGCCAGAGACCCAGCACTTC
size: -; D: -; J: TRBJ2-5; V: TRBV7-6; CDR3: CASGPLTSPSRRETQYF; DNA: TGTGCCAGCGGCCCGTTAACAAGCCCCTCGCGGCGGGAGACCCAGTACTTC
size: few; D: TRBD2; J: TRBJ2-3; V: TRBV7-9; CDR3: CASSLPGTSVGTDTQYF; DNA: TGTGCCAGCAGCTTACCGGGGACTAGCGTGGGCACAGATACGCAGTATTTT
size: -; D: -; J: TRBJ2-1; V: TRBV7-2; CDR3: CASSLVLGSYNKQFF; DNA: TGTGCCAGCAGCTTAGTGTTAGGGAGTTACAATAAGCAGTTCTTC
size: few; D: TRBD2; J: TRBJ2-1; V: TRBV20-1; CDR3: CSARAHGREYNEQFF; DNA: TGCAGTGCTAGAGCCCACGGGAGGGAATACAATGAGCAGTTCTTC
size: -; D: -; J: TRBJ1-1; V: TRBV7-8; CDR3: CASSLRVEAEAFF; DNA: TGTGCCAGCAGCTTACGGGTAGAAGCTGAAGCTTTCTTT
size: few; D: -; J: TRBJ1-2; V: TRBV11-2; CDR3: CASSPNRDSGYTF; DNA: TGTGCCAGCAGCCCCAACCGGGACTCTGGCTACACCTTC
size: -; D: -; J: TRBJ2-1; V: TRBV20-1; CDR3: CSARENPGSEQFF; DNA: TGCAGTGCTAGAGAGAACCCAGGTAGTGAGCAGTTCTTC
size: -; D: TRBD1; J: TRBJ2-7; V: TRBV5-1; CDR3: CASTAYDRGSYEQYF; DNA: TGCGCCAGCACCGCTTATGACAGGGGCTCCTACGAGCAGTACTTC
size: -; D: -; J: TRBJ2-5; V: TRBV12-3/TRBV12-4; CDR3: CASSQTEETQYF; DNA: TGTGCCAGCAGCCAGACAGAAGAGACCCAGTACTTC
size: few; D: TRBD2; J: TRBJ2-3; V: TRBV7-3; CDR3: CASSLTFLAGGTDTQYF; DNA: TGTGCCAGCAGCTTAACTTTCCTAGCGGGGGGCACAGATACGCAGTATTTT
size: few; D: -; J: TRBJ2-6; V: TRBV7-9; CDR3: CASSADSYGANVLTF; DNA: TGTGCCAGCAGCGCGGACAGTTACGGGGCCAACGTCCTGACTTTC
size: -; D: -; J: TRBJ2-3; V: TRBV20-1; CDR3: CSAQSTDTQYF; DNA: TGCAGTGCTCAATCCACAGATACGCAGTATTTT
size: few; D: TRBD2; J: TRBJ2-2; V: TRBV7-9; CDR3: CASSLGLAGKSGELFF; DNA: TGTGCCAGCAGTCTAGGACTAGCGGGAAAGTCCGGGGAGCTGTTTTTT